Listed below are T cell receptor beta chains from one sample, sequenced in a study of spatial heterogeneity in lung cancer. MiXCR was run by TCRdb on the 5' RACE reads, yielding one entry per CDR3 protein. The table records some 13,000 distinct CDR3 sequences, more than 3.5% of them present only once. The starting material was lung tumor tissue, obtained at surgery. These receptors were collected from a male donor with early-stage non-small cell lung cancer. The CDR3 runs from the conserved cysteine through the conserved F or W. A D gene is named only where the DNA matches it firmly. Some rows have no size entry. The others give once, few or many, or a class for an expanded clone.

j_call d_call v_call clone_size cdr3_aa cdr3_nt
TRBJ1-2 TRBD1 TRBV3-1 many CASSPAGQGSGYTF TGTGCCAGCAGCCCTGCTGGACAGGGGTCTGGCTACACCTTC
TRBJ2-1 . TRBV7-2 few CASSKAGRALEQFF TGTGCCAGTTCTAAGGCGGGCCGGGCTCTTGAGCAGTTCTTC
TRBJ1-1 . TRBV7-2 many CASSLSGHTEAFF TGTGCCAGCAGCCTTTCAGGGCACACTGAAGCTTTCTTT
TRBJ1-5 . TRBV18 many CASSPQGDQPQHF TGTGCCAGCTCACCACAGGGAGATCAGCCCCAGCATTTT
TRBJ2-5 . TRBV7-7 many CASSFQRGETQYF TGTGCCAGCAGCTTCCAGCGCGGGGAGACCCAGTACTTC
TRBJ2-5 . TRBV3-1 many CASSRVETQYF TGTGCCAGCAGCCGAGTAGAGACCCAGTACTTC
TRBJ2-1 . TRBV7-2 many CASSPGGGRRYNEQFF TGTGCCAGCAGCCCCGGGGGAGGCCGACGATACAATGAGCAGTTCTTC
TRBJ1-1 . TRBV19 . CASSIAFGGVFGTEAFF TGTGCCAGTAGTATAGCATTTGGAGGGGTCTTTGGCACTGAAGCTTTCTTT
TRBJ1-5 . TRBV20-1 medium-sized CSAIDARRNQPQHF TGCAGTGCTATCGACGCCCGACGCAATCAGCCCCAGCATTTT
TRBJ2-2 . TRBV2 many CASSVTRMGTGELFF TGTGCCAGCAGTGTGACACGGATGGGTACCGGGGAGCTGTTTTTT
TRBJ2-7 TRBD1 TRBV20-1 medium-sized CSAREYRDRVSNEQYF TGCAGTGCTAGGGAATACCGGGACAGGGTATCCAACGAGCAGTACTTC
TRBJ1-6 . TRBV20-1 many CSATTGWSDSPLHF TGCAGTGCTACCACAGGGTGGAGTGATTCACCCCTCCACTTT
TRBJ2-7 . TRBV5-1 many CASSLVRLTENEQYF TGCGCCAGCAGCTTAGTAAGACTTACCGAAAACGAGCAGTACTTC
TRBJ2-1 . TRBV12-3/TRBV12-4 many CASSPVVGRGGNEQFF TGTGCCAGCAGTCCCGTTGTCGGCAGGGGGGGAAATGAGCAGTTCTTC
TRBJ2-2 . TRBV3-1 many CASSLRAGNTGELFF TGTGCCAGCAGCCTCAGGGCCGGGAACACCGGGGAGCTGTTTTTT
TRBJ1-4 . TRBV20-1 many CSAFVGGKLFF TGCAGTGCTTTCGTCGGCGGAAAACTGTTTTTT
TRBJ2-1 TRBD2 TRBV11-3 many CASSLRTSGSSEQFF TGTGCCAGCAGCCTACGGACTAGCGGGAGTTCTGAGCAGTTCTTC
TRBJ1-5 . TRBV7-8 few CASSLGGGGHQPQHF TGTGCCAGCAGCTTAGGAGGGGGGGGTCATCAGCCCCAGCATTTT
TRBJ2-4 TRBD1 TRBV6-5 medium-sized CASSQYRGLAKNIQYF TGTGCCAGCAGTCAATACAGGGGGTTGGCCAAAAACATTCAGTACTTC
TRBJ2-3 . TRBV7-2 many CASSPTVDTQYF TGTGCCAGCAGCCCTACGGTGGATACGCAGTATTTT
TRBJ2-5 TRBD2 TRBV20-1 many CSAHYAGGIGETQYF TGCAGTGCCCACTATGCGGGGGGGATTGGAGAGACCCAGTACTTC
TRBJ2-3 . TRBV11-2 many CASSYHTDTQYF TGTGCCAGCAGCTACCACACAGATACGCAGTATTTT
TRBJ1-3 . TRBV28 medium-sized CASSFRGVNGNTIYF TGTGCCAGCAGTTTCAGAGGGGTGAATGGAAACACCATATATTTT
TRBJ1-5 . TRBV7-8 many CASSLERALRGRPQHF TGTGCCAGCAGCTTAGAACGGGCACTCCGAGGGAGGCCCCAGCATTTT
TRBJ1-3 TRBD1 TRBV30 many CAWRALGGFGNTIYF TGTGCCTGGAGAGCCCTAGGGGGCTTTGGAAACACCATATATTTT
TRBJ2-4 . TRBV7-8 medium-sized CASSLGGAGIGKNIQYF TGTGCCAGCAGCTTAGGGGGTGCAGGGATCGGCAAAAACATTCAGTACTTC
TRBJ2-2 . TRBV4-3 many CASSQEYLAPTGELFF TGCGCCAGCAGCCAAGAGTACCTAGCACCCACCGGGGAGCTGTTTTTT
TRBJ2-3 TRBD2 TRBV2 medium-sized CASSEARGLAGEADTQYF TGTGCCAGCAGTGAAGCGCGGGGGCTAGCGGGAGAGGCAGATACGCAGTATTTT
TRBJ2-3 . TRBV3-1 medium-sized CASSQEGLATTDTQYF TGTGCCAGCAGCCAGGAGGGTTTGGCCACGACAGATACGCAGTATTTT
TRBJ1-5 TRBD1 TRBV19 many CASSVGQVAFSNQPQHF TGTGCCAGTAGTGTGGGACAGGTCGCCTTTAGCAATCAGCCCCAGCATTTT
TRBJ1-4 . TRBV5-1 many CASSADEKLFF TGCGCCAGCAGCGCCGATGAAAAACTGTTTTTT